The clone carrying this T cell receptor (beta chain) was detected only once. Antigen: not known. This sample is part of a study of cytomegalovirus exposure and HLA in healthy donors. About the study: It was reported in a later analysis that the approximately 120 validation repertoires used the same platform as the 666 first-cohort repertoires. Study-wide results and limits: The classifier reportedly diagnosed cytomegalovirus status with high sensitivity and specificity.

The CDR3 runs 12 residues. Trimming took 2 bases from V and 8 from J, leaving 6 bases between them. Germline CDR1 is KGHSH and CDR2 is LQKENI. Using immunoSEQ multiplex PCR, the repertoire was profiled, and TCRdb retains in-frame clones only, with some absent. The sample consists of 250,000 to 300,000 clones, around 85% of them appearing once. Specimen: PBMCs. The chain combines TRBV18 with TRBJ1-4; D remains ambiguous. The clonotype was recovered from a woman aged 18-29 years in good health and CMV-seronegative. CDR3 sequence: CASSPGGEKLFF. The CDR3, as DNA: TGTGCCAGCTCACCAGGAGGAGAAAAACTGTTTTTT.